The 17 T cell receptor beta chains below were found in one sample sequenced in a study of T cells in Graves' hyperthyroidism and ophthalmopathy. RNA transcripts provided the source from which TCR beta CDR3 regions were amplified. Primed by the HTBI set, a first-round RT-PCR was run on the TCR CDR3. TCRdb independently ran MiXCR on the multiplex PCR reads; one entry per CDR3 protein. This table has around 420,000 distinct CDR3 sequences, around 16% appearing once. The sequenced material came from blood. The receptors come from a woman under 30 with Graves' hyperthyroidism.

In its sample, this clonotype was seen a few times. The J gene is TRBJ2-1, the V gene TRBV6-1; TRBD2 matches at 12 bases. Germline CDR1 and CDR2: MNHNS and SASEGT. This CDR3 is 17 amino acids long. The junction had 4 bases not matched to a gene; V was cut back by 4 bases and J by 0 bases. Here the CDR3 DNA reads TGTGCCAGCAGTGGACTAGCGGGAGCCATCTCCTACAATGAGCAGTTCTTC. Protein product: CASSGLAGAISYNEQFF.

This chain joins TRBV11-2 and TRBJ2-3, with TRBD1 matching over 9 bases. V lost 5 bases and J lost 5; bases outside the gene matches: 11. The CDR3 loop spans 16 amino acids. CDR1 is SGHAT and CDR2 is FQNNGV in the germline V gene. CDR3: CASSPSGTGNGDTQYF. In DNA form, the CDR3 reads TGTGCCAGCAGCCCCTCCGGGACAGGGAACGGAGATACGCAGTATTTT.

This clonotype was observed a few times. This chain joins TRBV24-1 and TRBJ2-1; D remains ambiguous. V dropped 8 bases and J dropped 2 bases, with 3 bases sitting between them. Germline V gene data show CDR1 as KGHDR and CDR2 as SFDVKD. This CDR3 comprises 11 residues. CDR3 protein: CATMAYNEQFF. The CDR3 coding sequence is TGTGCCACCATGGCCTACAATGAGCAGTTCTTC.

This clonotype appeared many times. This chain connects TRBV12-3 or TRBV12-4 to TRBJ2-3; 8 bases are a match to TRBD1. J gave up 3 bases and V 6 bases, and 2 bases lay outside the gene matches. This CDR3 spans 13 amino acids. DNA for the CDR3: TGTGCCAGCAGGCGACAGGGGACAGATACGCAGTATTTT. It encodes CASRRQGTDTQYF.

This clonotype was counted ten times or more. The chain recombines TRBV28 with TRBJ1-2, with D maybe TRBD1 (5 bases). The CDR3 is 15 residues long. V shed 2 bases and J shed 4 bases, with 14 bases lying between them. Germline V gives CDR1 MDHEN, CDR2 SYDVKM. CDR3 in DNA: TGTGCCAGCAGTTTACTGGGGGGGAGACTCTATGGCTACACCTTC. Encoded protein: CASSLLGGRLYGYTF.

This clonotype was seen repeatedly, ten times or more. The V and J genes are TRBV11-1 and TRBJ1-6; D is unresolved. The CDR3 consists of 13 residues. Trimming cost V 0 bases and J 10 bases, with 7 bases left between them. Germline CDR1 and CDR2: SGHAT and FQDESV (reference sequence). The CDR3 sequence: CASSLAPGSPLHF. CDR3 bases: TGTGCCAGCAGCTTAGCGCCGGGATCACCCCTCCACTTT.

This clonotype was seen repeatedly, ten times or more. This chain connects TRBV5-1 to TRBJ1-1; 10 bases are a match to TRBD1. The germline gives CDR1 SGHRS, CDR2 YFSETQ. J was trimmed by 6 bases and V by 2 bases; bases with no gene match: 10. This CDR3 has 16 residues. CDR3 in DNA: TGCGCCAGCAGCTTTTACCGACAGGGGGCGCACGCTGAAGCTTTCTTT. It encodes CASSFYRQGAHAEAFF.

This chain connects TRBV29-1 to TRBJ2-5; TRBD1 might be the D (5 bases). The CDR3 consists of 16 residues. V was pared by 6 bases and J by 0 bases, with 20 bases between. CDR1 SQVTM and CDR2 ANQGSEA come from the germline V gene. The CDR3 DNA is TGCAGCGTGGGGTTAAAAGACAGTACCTACCAAGAGACCCAGTACTTC. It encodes CSVGLKDSTYQETQYF.

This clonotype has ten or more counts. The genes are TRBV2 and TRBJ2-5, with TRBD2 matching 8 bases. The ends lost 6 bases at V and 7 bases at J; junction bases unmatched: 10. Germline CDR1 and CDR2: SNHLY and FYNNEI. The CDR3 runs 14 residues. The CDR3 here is CASSNSGSRVTQYF. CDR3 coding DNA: TGTGCCAGCAGCAACAGCGGGAGTCGTGTGACCCAGTACTTC.

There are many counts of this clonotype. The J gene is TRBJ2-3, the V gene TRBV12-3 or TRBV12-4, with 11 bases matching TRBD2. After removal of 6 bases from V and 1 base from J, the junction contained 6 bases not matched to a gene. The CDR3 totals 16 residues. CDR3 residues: CASRKGLAARTDTQYF. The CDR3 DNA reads TGTGCCAGCAGGAAGGGACTAGCGGCCCGCACAGATACGCAGTATTTT.

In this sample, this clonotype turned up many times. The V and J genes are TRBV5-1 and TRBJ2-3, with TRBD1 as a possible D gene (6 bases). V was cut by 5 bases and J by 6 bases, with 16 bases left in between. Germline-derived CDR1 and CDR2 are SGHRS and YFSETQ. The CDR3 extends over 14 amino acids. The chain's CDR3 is CASSLRQVADTQYF. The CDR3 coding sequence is TGCGCCAGCAGTTTACGACAGGTTGCCGATACGCAGTATTTT.

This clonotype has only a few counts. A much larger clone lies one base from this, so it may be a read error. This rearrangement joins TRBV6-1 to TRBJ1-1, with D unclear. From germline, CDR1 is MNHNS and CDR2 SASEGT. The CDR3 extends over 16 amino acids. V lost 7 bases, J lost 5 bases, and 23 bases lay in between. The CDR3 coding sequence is TGTGCCAGCATCCCCTCTACGAAGGGCGTTCGAACTGAAGCTTTCTTT. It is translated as CASIPSTKGVRTEAFF.

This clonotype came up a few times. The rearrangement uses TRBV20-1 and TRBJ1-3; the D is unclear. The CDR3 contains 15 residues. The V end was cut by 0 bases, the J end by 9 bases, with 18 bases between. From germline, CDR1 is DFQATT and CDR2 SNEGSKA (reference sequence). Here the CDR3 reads CSARDGVEVRGTIYF. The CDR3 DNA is TGCAGTGCTAGAGATGGTGTGGAGGTCCGTGGCACCATATATTTT.

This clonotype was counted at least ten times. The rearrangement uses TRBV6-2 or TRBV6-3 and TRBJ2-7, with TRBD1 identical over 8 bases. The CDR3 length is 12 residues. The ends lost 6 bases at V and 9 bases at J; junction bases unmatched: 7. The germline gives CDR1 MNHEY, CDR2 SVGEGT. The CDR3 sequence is CASRPGQGGQYF. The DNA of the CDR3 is TGTGCCAGCAGACCTGGACAGGGCGGGCAGTACTTC.

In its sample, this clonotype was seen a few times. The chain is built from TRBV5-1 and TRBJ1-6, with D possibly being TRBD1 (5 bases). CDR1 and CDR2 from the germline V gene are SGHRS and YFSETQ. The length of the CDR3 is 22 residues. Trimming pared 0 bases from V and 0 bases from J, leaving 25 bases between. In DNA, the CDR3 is TGCGCCAGCAGCTTGGATGGAAGGGGACCCTCCACGTCAAGCTCCTATAATTCACCCCTCCACTTT. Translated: CASSLDGRGPSTSSSYNSPLHF.

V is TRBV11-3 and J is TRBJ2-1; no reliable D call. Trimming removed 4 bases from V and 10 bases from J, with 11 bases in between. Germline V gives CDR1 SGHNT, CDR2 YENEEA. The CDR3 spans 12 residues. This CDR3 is CASSSTGREQFF. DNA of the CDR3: TGTGCCAGCAGCTCCACGGGCCGGGAGCAGTTCTTC.

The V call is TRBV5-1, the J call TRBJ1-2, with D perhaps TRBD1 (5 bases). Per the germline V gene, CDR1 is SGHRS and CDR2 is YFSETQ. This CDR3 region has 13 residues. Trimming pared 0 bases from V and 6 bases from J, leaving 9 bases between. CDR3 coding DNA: TGCGCCAGCAGCTTGGAAACCAGGGATGGCTACACCTTC. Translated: CASSLETRDGYTF.